The 29 T cell receptor beta chains presented below share a single source sample, sequenced in a study of shared clonotypes between healthy human individuals. Profiled with immunoSEQ multiplex PCR; TCRdb holds only in-frame clones, not every one. The sample records over 2 million clones, about 95% being singletons. Naive CD8 populations comprised CD45RO-negative cells positively selected for CCR7, excluding terminally differentiated effector memory CD45RA+ cells. Material: naive CD8+ T cells sorted from blood. All receptors come from a man aged 18 to 29 in good health.

The V and J genes are TRBV5-4 and TRBJ2-7; D unclear. Trimming stripped 4 bases from V and 5 bases from J, with 10 bases between. Germline CDR1 is SGHNT and CDR2 is YYREEE (reference sequence). The CDR3 spans 12 residues. CDR3 loop: CASSHPEDEQYF. In DNA form, the CDR3 reads TGTGCCAGCAGCCACCCCGAAGACGAGCAGTACTTC. The full variable domain, in which reference TRBV5-4 and TRBJ2-7 provide the parts outside the CDR3, is ETGVTQSPTHLIKTRGQQVTLRCSSQSGHNTVSWYQQALGQGPQFIFQYYREEENGRGNFPPRFSGLQFPNYSSELNVNALELDDSALYLCASSHPEDEQYFGPGTRLTVT.

This clone was picked up one time. This chain uses TRBV27 with TRBJ2-7; D unclear. Trimming stripped 2 bases from V and 3 bases from J, with 14 bases between. The CDR3 is 15 residues long. CDR1 and CDR2 (germline): MNHEY, SMNVEV (reference sequence). CDR3 DNA: TGTGCCAGCAGTTTAACAGCGTTAAGATTCTACGAGCAGTACTTC. This encodes CASSLTALRFYEQYF.

This chain joins TRBV5-1 and TRBJ2-3; 8 nucleotides line up with TRBD2. The germline CDR1 and CDR2 sequences are SGHRS and YFSETQ. V lost 0 bases to trimming and J lost 3 bases; unmatched junction nucleotides: 6. The CDR3 consists of 16 residues. Here the CDR3 DNA reads TGCGCCAGCAGCTTGGTTTCGGGGGGGCTGACAGATACGCAGTATTTT. Translating gives CASSLVSGGLTDTQYF. The complete variable domain, with remaining parts taken from reference TRBV5-1 and TRBJ2-3, reads KAGVTQTPRYLIKTRGQQVTLSCSPISGHRSVSWYQQTPGQGLQFLFEYFSETQRNKGNFPGRFSGRQFSNSRSEMNVSTLELGDSALYLCASSLVSGGLTDTQYFGPGTRLTVL.

The rearrangement joins TRBV11-3 to TRBJ2-3, with a tentative D call TRBD2 (6 bases). CDR3 length: 14 residues. V shed 4 bases and J shed 4 bases, with 12 bases lying between them. Germline-derived CDR1 and CDR2 are SGHNT and YENEEA. CDR3 loop: CASSSGPGADTQYF. CDR3 coding DNA: TGTGCCAGCAGCTCCGGACCGGGGGCAGATACGCAGTATTTT.

The chain combines TRBV19 with TRBJ2-7; perhaps TRBD2 as D (6 bases). Trimming removed 5 bases at V and 2 bases at J, with 13 bases between. Germline V CDR1 and CDR2: LNHDA, SQIVND (reference sequence). The CDR3 is 14 amino acids. CDR3 loop: CASSYRAGTYEQYF. CDR3 bases: TGTGCCAGTAGTTACCGCGCGGGAACCTACGAGCAGTACTTC.

The chain combines TRBV10-2 with TRBJ2-7; 7 bases are shared with TRBD2. CDR3 length: 14 amino acids. CDR1 and CDR2 (germline): WSHSY, SAAADI. With V trimmed by 7 bases and J by 3 bases, 9 bases remained unmatched. The CDR3 DNA follows: TGCGCCAGCAACATGGTGGGGGAGGGCTACGAGCAGTACTTC. Its protein product is CASNMVGEGYEQYF.

In the case of this clone: The junction and the germline gene differ at one end; a read error may be behind it. This chain joins TRBV7-9 and TRBJ1-6; unclear D gene. The germline V gene encodes CDR1 SEHNR and CDR2 FQNEAQ (reference sequence). The CDR3 has 16 amino acids. The CDR3 region is CASSQDPVLPGSPLHF. For the CDR3, the DNA is TGCGCCAGCAGCCAAGATCCGGTTTTGCCCGGTTCACCCCTCCACTTT.

In DNA form, the CDR3 reads TGTGCCAGCAGTCCGGGGACAGGGGATATGGAGACCCAGTACTTC. It encodes CASSPGTGDMETQYF. This chain uses TRBV6-5 with TRBJ2-5, with TRBD1 matching over 10 bases. The CDR3 contains 15 residues. Trimming removed 5 bases from V and 5 bases from J; junction bases left unmatched: 8. From germline, CDR1 is MNHEY and CDR2 SVGAGI.

Of note for this clone: The sample has other DNA sequences that encode this CDR3 too. This chain connects TRBV9 to TRBJ1-1; D remains ambiguous. The V gene lost 0 bases and the J gene lost 1 base, with 10 bases spanning the gap. The germline gives CDR1 SGDLS, CDR2 YYNGEE. The CDR3 has 15 residues. This CDR3 is CASSVGGNPNTEAFF. The CDR3 DNA reads as TGTGCCAGCAGCGTAGGCGGAAATCCGAACACTGAAGCTTTCTTT.

V usage is TRBV5-4 and J usage is TRBJ2-1, with TRBD2 matching over 9 bases. Germline CDR1 reads SGHNT; CDR2 reads YYREEE (reference sequence). The CDR3 covers 13 residues. V lost 1 base and J lost 10; bases outside the gene matches: 3. The CDR3 protein is CASSLSLAGEQFF. The CDR3 DNA reads as TGTGCCAGCAGCTTGAGTCTAGCGGGGGAGCAGTTCTTC.

Points on this clone: Within the sample, other DNA sequences also encode this same CDR3. V usage is TRBV7-9 and J usage is TRBJ1-2; D remains ambiguous. From germline, CDR1 is SEHNR and CDR2 FQNEAQ (reference sequence). The CDR3 is 12 residues long. The V and J ends lost 0 bases and 1 base respectively, with 0 bases between them. The CDR3 region is CASSLANYGYTF. CDR3 nucleotides: TGTGCCAGCAGCTTAGCTAACTATGGCTACACCTTC.

The chain is built from TRBV7-8 and TRBJ2-7; 8 nucleotides line up with TRBD2. The CDR3 spans 15 residues. Germline CDR1 SGHVS, CDR2 FQNEAQ. Losses at the gene ends were 0 bases for V and 4 bases for J; bases not matched to a gene: 5. The CDR3 DNA reads as TGTGCCAGCAGCTTAGCAGCGGGAGTGTTATACGAGCAGTACTTC. This sequence encodes CASSLAAGVLYEQYF. The complete variable domain, with remaining parts taken from reference TRBV7-8 and TRBJ2-7, reads GAGVSQSPRYKVAKRGQDVALRCDPISGHVSLFWYQQALGQGPEFLTYFQNEAQLDKSGLPSDRFFAERPEGSVSTLKIQRTQQEDSAVYLCASSLAAGVLYEQYFGPGTRLTVT.

This chain joins TRBV5-1 and TRBJ1-3; D is possibly TRBD1 (6 bases). CDR3 length: 16 residues. CDR1 is SGHRS, CDR2 YFSETQ, per germline. V was cut by 3 bases and J by 0 bases, with 13 bases left in between. Written as DNA, the CDR3 is TGCGCCAGCAGCTCTTCAGGGGCCCGCTCTGGAAACACCATATATTTT. This translates into CASSSSGARSGNTIYF.

The rearrangement links TRBV7-9 to TRBJ2-1; possible D gene TRBD1, 6 bases. The V gene's germline CDR1 is SEHNR and CDR2 FQNEAQ (reference sequence). CDR3 size: 13 residues. The V end lost 4 bases, the J end lost 12 bases, and 16 bases lay between the germline ends. This CDR3 is CASSSTGQRGQFF. The CDR3, as DNA: TGTGCCAGCAGCTCGACAGGACAGAGGGGGCAGTTCTTC. Together with reference TRBV7-9 and TRBJ2-1, the CDR3 gives the full variable domain: DTGVSQNPRHKITKRGQNVTFRCDPISEHNRLYWYRQTLGQGPEFLTYFQNEAQLEKSRLLSDRFSAERPKGSFSTLEIQRTEQGDSAMYLCASSSTGQRGQFFGPGTRLTVL.

The J gene is TRBJ2-7, the V gene TRBV5-4; possibly TRBD2 for D (5 bases). CDR3 length equals 13 residues. The germline V gene encodes CDR1 SGHNT and CDR2 YYREEE (reference sequence). The V end lost 0 bases, the J end lost 6 bases, and 10 bases lay between the germline ends. The CDR3 protein is CASSLGGFSEQYF. For the CDR3, the DNA is TGTGCCAGCAGCTTGGGAGGGTTCTCCGAGCAGTACTTC.

The gene calls are TRBV5-8 and TRBJ1-1; 7 bases are shared with TRBD1. The CDR3 spans 14 residues. Germline CDR1 SGHTS, CDR2 YDEGEE. Unmatched junction bases numbered 3, after V lost 3 bases and J lost 1 base. CDR3 sequence reads: CASSWQGGNTEAFF. DNA of the CDR3: TGTGCCAGCAGCTGGCAGGGGGGGAACACTGAAGCTTTCTTT.

The rearrangement links TRBV7-9 to TRBJ1-6; TRBD1 agrees at 9 bases. The germline V gene has CDR1 SEHNR and CDR2 FQNEAQ (reference sequence). CDR3 length: 15 residues. V was pared by 1 base and J by 9 bases, with 4 bases of the junction left unmatched. CDR3 nucleotides: TGTGCCAGCAGCTTAGACAGGGGGCCAGGTTCACCCCTCCACTTT. Its translation: CASSLDRGPGSPLHF.

The gene calls are TRBV30 and TRBJ2-1, with a possible D match to TRBD1 (6 bases). Deletions cut 3 bases from V and 1 base from J, with 19 bases between. The V gene's germline CDR1 is GTSNPN and CDR2 SVGIG (reference sequence). This CDR3 is built from 17 residues. This CDR3 reads CAWSRLGGASSYNEQFF. The CDR3, as DNA: TGTGCCTGGAGCCGCCTAGGGGGAGCTTCTTCCTACAATGAGCAGTTCTTC.

The genes are TRBV27 and TRBJ2-1; 11 bases agree with TRBD2. CDR3 length equals 14 residues. CDR1 and CDR2 (germline): MNHEY, SMNVEV (reference sequence). The V segment lost 7 bases and the J segment 7 bases; nucleotides outside the gene matches: 6. The CDR3 spells CASTTSGGLNEQFF. The CDR3 DNA is TGTGCCAGCACTACTAGCGGGGGACTTAATGAGCAGTTCTTC.

The chain has TRBV5-6 and TRBJ1-3; tentatively, D is TRBD1 (5 bases). V was clipped by 4 bases and J by 2 bases, with 10 bases between them. CDR3 length: 14 residues. Germline CDR1 is SGHDT and CDR2 is YYEEEE. The CDR3 DNA follows: TGTGCCAGCAGCGGCGGAGGGGCTGGAAACACCATATATTTT. Translated, it gives CASSGGGAGNTIYF.

The chain joins TRBV21-1 to TRBJ1-4; TRBD1 is the table's D call, not checked against the DNA. TRBV21-1 is an annotated pseudogene. The CDR3 loop spans 15 amino acids. The DNA for the CDR3 is TGTGCCAGCAGCAAAAAAAGGACAGAAAATGAAAAACTGTTTTTT. It translates to CASSKKRTENEKLFF.

The chain employs TRBV30 and TRBJ1-4, with a tentative D call TRBD1 (6 bases). There are 15 residues in the CDR3. With 5 bases removed from V and 2 bases from J, the gap between germline ends came to 15 bases. The germline V gene encodes CDR1 GTSNPN and CDR2 SVGIG (reference sequence). The CDR3 DNA follows: TGTGCCTGGTCCTCTACAGGGCGGACTAATGAAAAACTGTTTTTT. It encodes CAWSSTGRTNEKLFF.

The chain couples TRBV12-5 to TRBJ2-7, with D possibly being TRBD2 (6 bases). Germline CDR1 reads LGHNT; CDR2 reads FRNRAP. The germline V and J ends were trimmed by 2 bases and 1 base, with 9 bases remaining between them. The CDR3 runs 14 residues. The CDR3 here is CASGLTSRSYEQYF. The CDR3 coding sequence is TGTGCTAGTGGTTTGACTAGCCGATCCTACGAGCAGTACTTC.

J is TRBJ1-2 and V is TRBV19, with unresolved D. This CDR3 is 14 amino acids long. V dropped 0 bases and J dropped 5 bases, with 10 bases sitting between them. Germline assignment: CDR1 LNHDA and CDR2 SQIVND (reference sequence). The CDR3 here is CASSIDSEIYGYTF. The DNA of the CDR3 is TGTGCCAGTAGTATAGACTCCGAGATTTATGGCTACACCTTC.

V is TRBV9 and J is TRBJ1-3; a weak D match, TRBD1 (5 bases). V dropped 0 bases and J dropped 1 base, with 14 bases sitting between them. The CDR3 has 17 amino acids. Germline V gene sequence: CDR1 SGDLS, CDR2 YYNGEE. The CDR3 spells CASSVAGRVSSGNTIYF. The CDR3 DNA follows: TGTGCCAGCAGCGTAGCGGGCAGGGTCTCGTCTGGAAACACCATATATTTT.

Of note for this clone: At one end, the junction sequence differs from germline, possibly due to a read error. Different DNA sequences within this sample yield the same CDR3. The rearrangement links TRBV19 to TRBJ1-6; unclear D gene. The CDR3 has 13 amino acids. The V gene's germline CDR1 is LNHDA and CDR2 SQIVND (reference sequence). The CDR3 loop is CASSLDLESPLHF. In DNA, the CDR3 is TGCGCCAGTAGTCTCGACCTGGAGTCACCCCTCCACTTT.

The chain employs TRBV6-5 and TRBJ2-3; 8 bases agree with TRBD2. The ends lost 3 bases at V and 4 bases at J; junction bases unmatched: 9. The CDR3 length is 16 residues. Per the germline V gene, CDR1 is MNHEY and CDR2 is SVGAGI. The CDR3 sequence: CASSYSAGGIADTQYF. The CDR3 coding sequence is TGTGCCAGCAGTTATTCTGCGGGGGGTATCGCAGATACGCAGTATTTT.

On this clone: This specimen includes other DNA sequences encoding the same CDR3. This chain uses TRBV2 with TRBJ1-1, with D uncertain. Trimming cost V 1 base and J 5 bases, with 5 bases left between them. The CDR3 length is 12 residues. Germline V gives CDR1 SNHLY, CDR2 FYNNEI. CDR3 residues: CASSEGVTEAFF. CDR3 nucleotide sequence: TGTGCCAGCAGTGAAGGAGTGACTGAAGCTTTCTTT.

With respect to this clone: An end of the junction differs from the germline gene, which may be a read error. The V and J genes are TRBV30 and TRBJ1-2, with 7 bases lining up with TRBD1. CDR1 and CDR2 from the germline V gene are GTSNPN and SVGIG (reference sequence). CDR3 length: 11 amino acids. CDR3 sequence reads: CAWSEGAESSF. DNA of the CDR3: TGTGCCTGGAGTGAGGGGGCGGAAAGCTCCTTC.